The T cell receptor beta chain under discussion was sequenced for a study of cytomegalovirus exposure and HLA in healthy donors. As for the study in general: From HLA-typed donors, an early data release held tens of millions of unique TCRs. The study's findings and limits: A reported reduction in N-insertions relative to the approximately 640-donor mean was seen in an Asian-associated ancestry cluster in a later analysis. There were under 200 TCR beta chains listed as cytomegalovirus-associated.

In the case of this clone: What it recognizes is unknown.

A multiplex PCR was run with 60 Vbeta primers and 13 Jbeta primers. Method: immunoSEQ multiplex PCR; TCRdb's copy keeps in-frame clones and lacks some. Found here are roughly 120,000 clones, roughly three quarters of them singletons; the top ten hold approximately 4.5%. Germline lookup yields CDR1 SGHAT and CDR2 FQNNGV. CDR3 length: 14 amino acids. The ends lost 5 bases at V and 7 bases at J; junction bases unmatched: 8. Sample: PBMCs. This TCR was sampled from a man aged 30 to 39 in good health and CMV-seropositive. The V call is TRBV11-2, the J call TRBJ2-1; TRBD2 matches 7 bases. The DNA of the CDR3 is TGTGCCAGCAGCCCCGGACTAGGGGTTAATGAGCAGTTCTTC. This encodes CASSPGLGVNEQFF.